One and the same sample provided the 18 T cell receptor beta chains below, sequenced in a study of Ad26.COV2.S vaccination and SARS-CoV-2 variants. Indicated treatment: some 19 received Ad26.COV2.S at low or high dose, single or two shots; 5 received placebo; per-sample allocation not given. The investigators took samples on day 63 after the first vaccine or placebo injection. Sequenced by immunoSEQ multiplex PCR; TCRdb stores in-frame clones only, minus some. Counted here are roughly 420,000 clones, 89% occurring once; the ten biggest clones make up about 2.7%. The specimen comprised peripheral blood, sampled in a trial of Ad26.COV2.S vaccine versus placebo. Receptors originate from a person aged 18 to 59 who received the Ad26.COV2.S COVID-19 vaccine or a placebo.

The chain links TRBV7-2 to TRBJ1-2; TRBD1 agrees at 7 bases. V shed 4 bases, J shed 4 bases, and the junction held 6 bases outside the gene matches. Germline-derived CDR1 and CDR2 are SGHTA and FQGNSA. The CDR3 spans 14 residues. CDR3 in amino acids: CASSSGTVLYGYTF. The DNA for the CDR3 is TGTGCCAGCAGCTCCGGGACAGTTCTCTATGGCTACACCTTC. The full variable domain, in which reference TRBV7-2 and TRBJ1-2 provide the parts outside the CDR3, is GAGVSQSPSNKVTEKGKDVELRCDPISGHTALYWYRQSLGQGLEFLIYFQGNSAPDKSGLPSDRFSAERTGGSVSTLTIQRTQQEDSAVYLCASSSGTVLYGYTFGSGTRLTVV.

The chain links TRBV28 to TRBJ1-3; no definite D call. CDR3 length: 16 residues. V shed 3 bases and J shed 3 bases, with 15 bases lying between them. Looked up from germline, CDR1 is MDHEN and CDR2 is SYDVKM. CDR3 DNA sequence: TGTGCCAGCAGTTTCGCGGGCAGCCAGGATGGAAACACCATATATTTT. Protein sequence: CASSFAGSQDGNTIYF.

In its sample, this clone was seen once. V is TRBV23-1 and J is TRBJ2-7; TRBD1 is a possible D gene (6 bases). TRBV23-1 is marked as an open reading frame, function uncertain. The length of the CDR3 is 21 residues. The V end lost 2 bases, the J end lost 7 bases, and 36 bases lay between the germline ends. The CDR3 reads CASSQTDSYKPRDAEPREQYV. CDR3 DNA: TGCGCCAGCAGTCAAACGGACAGCTATAAGCCTCGAGACGCGGAACCCCGGGAGCAGTACGTC.

The V and J genes are TRBV19 and TRBJ1-1, with 7 nucleotides matching TRBD1. The CDR3 is made up of 15 amino acids. The germline V gene has CDR1 LNHDA and CDR2 SQIVND (reference sequence). The J segment lost 11 bases and the V segment lost 3 bases, leaving 15 bases of the junction unmatched. In DNA, the CDR3 is TGTGCCAGTAGTATCGGGGAAGGACAGGTGGGAATGGCTTTCTTT. Translated, it gives CASSIGEGQVGMAFF.

The rearrangement joins TRBV6-5 to TRBJ1-1, with D perhaps TRBD1 (5 bases). CDR1 and CDR2 (germline): MNHEY, SVGAGI. CDR3 size: 14 residues. The V and J ends lost 2 bases and 0 bases respectively, with 7 bases between them. CDR3 region: CASSYGGMNTEAFF. CDR3 coding DNA: TGTGCCAGCAGTTACGGGGGAATGAACACTGAAGCTTTCTTT.

V gene TRBV5-5 combines with J gene TRBJ2-1; D possibly matches TRBD1 or TRBD2 (5 bases each). The CDR3 length is 17 residues. Trimming took 0 bases from V and 4 from J, leaving 17 bases between them. Germline CDR1 is SGHKS and CDR2 is YYEKEE (reference sequence). The CDR3 reads CASSLARWQGPYNEQFF. The CDR3 DNA reads TGTGCCAGCAGCTTGGCAAGGTGGCAGGGACCTTACAATGAGCAGTTCTTC.

The gene calls are TRBV27 and TRBJ1-1; D possibly corresponds to TRBD1 (6 bases). The germline CDR1 and CDR2 sequences are MNHEY and SMNVEV (reference sequence). The CDR3 loop spans 14 amino acids. V lost 1 base and J lost 4, with 10 bases in between. The CDR3 reads CASSLLDSSTEAFF. The CDR3 DNA sequence: TGTGCCAGCAGTTTATTGGACAGTAGCACTGAAGCTTTCTTT.

This clone has only a few counts. The genes are TRBV4-3 and TRBJ2-5; D might be TRBD2 (6 bases). This CDR3 is built from 18 residues. The V gene lost 4 bases and the J gene lost 5 bases, with 26 bases spanning the gap. CDR1 is LGHNA, CDR2 YSLEER, per germline. CDR3 DNA: TGCGCCAGCAGCCGCTACTCGATACTTTGGGGGGAGGCGGAGACCCAGTACTTC. Amino acids: CASSRYSILWGEAETQYF.

The gene calls are TRBV2 and TRBJ2-3; 9 bases are shared with TRBD1. The CDR3 totals 15 residues. The trim removed 6 bases at V and 1 base at J, leaving 5 bases unmatched. CDR1 is SNHLY, CDR2 FYNNEI, per germline. The CDR3: CASRARTGGTDTQYF. CDR3 DNA: TGTGCCAGCAGAGCTCGGACAGGGGGCACAGATACGCAGTATTTT.

This sequence joins TRBV4-1 and TRBJ1-6, with D unclear. Between the trimmed V and J ends, which lost 1 base and 4 bases, there was a span of 14 bases. The CDR3 is 17 amino acids. From germline, CDR1 is MGHRA and CDR2 YSYEKL. CDR3 bases: TGCGCCAGCAGCCAAGGCCCCCTGGAATATTATAATTCACCCCTCCACTTT. This codes for CASSQGPLEYYNSPLHF.

The V gene is TRBV28, the J gene TRBJ1-4, with D uncertain. Germline lookup yields CDR1 MDHEN and CDR2 SYDVKM. V was pared by 1 base and J by 7 bases, with 13 bases between. This CDR3 is built from 15 residues. CDR3: CASSLSRTFGEKLFF. CDR3 bases: TGTGCCAGCAGTTTATCGCGGACGTTCGGTGAAAAACTGTTTTTT.

The rearrangement joins TRBV7-2 to TRBJ2-5, with D perhaps being TRBD1 or TRBD2 (5 bases each). Trimming removed 4 bases from V and 5 bases from J, with 17 bases in between. The CDR3 contains 15 residues. The germline CDR1 and CDR2 sequences are SGHTA and FQGNSA. The CDR3 sequence is CASSSSGTHGETQYF. DNA of the CDR3: TGTGCCAGCAGCTCGTCCGGGACGCATGGGGAGACCCAGTACTTC.

In this sample, this clone turned up once. The chain couples TRBV2 to TRBJ1-4; 8 bases match TRBD1. Germline CDR1 SNHLY, CDR2 FYNNEI. The V gene end was trimmed by 5 bases and the J gene end by 5 bases; junction bases not matched to a gene: 7. The CDR3 runs 15 residues. CDR3 protein: CASSLRTGLNEKLFF. Written as DNA, the CDR3 is TGTGCCAGCAGTTTGAGGACAGGGCTGAATGAAAAACTGTTTTTT. The full variable domain, its missing parts supplied by reference TRBV2 and TRBJ1-4, is EPEVTQTPSHQVTQMGQEVILRCVPISNHLYFYWYRQILGQKVEFLVSFYNNEISEKSEIFDDQFSVERPDGSNFTLKIRSTKLEDSAMYFCASSLRTGLNEKLFFGSGTQLSVL.

This chain links TRBV4-2 with TRBJ2-6; D might be TRBD1 (6 bases). Trimming pared 0 bases from V and 2 bases from J, leaving 8 bases between. Germline CDR1 is LGHNA and CDR2 is YNFKEQ. The CDR3 spans 16 residues. CDR3 DNA sequence: TGTGCCAGCAGCCAAGAGCAGGGGACTGGGGCCAACGTCCTGACTTTC. It encodes CASSQEQGTGANVLTF.

The chain uses TRBV7-3 and TRBJ2-2, with a weak D call TRBD1 (6 bases). This CDR3 comprises 15 residues. The V end was cut by 0 bases, the J end by 7 bases, with 12 bases between. Looked up from germline, CDR1 is SGHTA and CDR2 is FQGTGA. The CDR3 protein is CASSLTSGDHGELFF. CDR3 coding DNA: TGTGCCAGCAGCTTAACCTCAGGGGACCACGGGGAGCTGTTTTTT.

This chain connects TRBV2 to TRBJ2-1, with 8 nucleotides matching TRBD2. Germline CDR1 and CDR2: SNHLY and FYNNEI. The CDR3 loop spans 14 amino acids. V was pared by 9 bases and J by 9 bases, with 13 bases of the junction left unmatched. In DNA form, the CDR3 reads TGTGCCAGAGCGGGGGAGCAGGGTTGGAGTGAGCAGTTCTTC. Its translation: CARAGEQGWSEQFF.

The chain recombines TRBV19 with TRBJ2-2; 10 bases agree with TRBD1. Germline-derived CDR1 and CDR2 are LNHDA and SQIVND (reference sequence). This CDR3 spans 19 amino acids. Unmatched junction bases numbered 16, after V lost 4 bases and J lost 5 bases. The CDR3 loop is CASSTTLFGTGESTGELFF. In nucleotides, the CDR3 is TGTGCCAGTAGTACCACCCTTTTCGGGACAGGGGAGAGTACCGGGGAGCTGTTTTTT.

The chain has TRBV6-1 and TRBJ1-6; D is unresolved. The CDR3 is 13 residues long. The germline V and J ends were trimmed by 1 base and 4 bases, with 2 bases remaining between them. Germline CDR1 and CDR2: MNHNS and SASEGT. The CDR3 nucleotides read TGTGCCAGCAGTGAAGTTTATAATTCACCCCTCCACTTT. This sequence encodes CASSEVYNSPLHF.